A single sample gave rise to the 23 T cell receptor beta chains below, sequenced in a study of OX40 agonist ivuxolimab in advanced cancers. Produced via immunoSEQ multiplex PCR; TCRdb's table is partial and in-frame only. This sample has 99,000 or so clones, with 90% to 95% found just once. Material: CD4+ or CD8+ T cells sorted from blood, obtained in a trial of the OX40 agonist ivuxolimab. Receptors were obtained from an adult with an advanced solid tumor such as melanoma, head and neck, liver or kidney cancer.

The chain couples TRBV30 to TRBJ2-5, with a tentative D call TRBD1 (7 bases). Germline-derived CDR1 and CDR2 are GTSNPN and SVGIG (reference sequence). The CDR3 spans 14 residues. Trimming left V 6 bases short and J 3 bases short, with 17 bases between. This chain's CDR3 is CACLSRGAEETQYF. Written as DNA, the CDR3 is TGTGCCTGCCTCTCCAGGGGGGCGGAAGAGACCCAGTACTTC.

The chain combines TRBV7-6 with TRBJ2-3; D is uncertain. The germline V gene has CDR1 SGHVS and CDR2 FNYEAQ. V lost 5 bases and J 3 bases, leaving 9 bases between the germline ends. The length of the CDR3 is 13 residues. CDR3 amino acids: CASSPTLTDTQYF. Written as DNA, the CDR3 is TGTGCCAGCAGCCCAACGTTGACAGATACGCAGTATTTT.

The rearrangement joins TRBV29-1 to TRBJ1-2; 7 bases fit TRBD1. J lost 4 bases, V lost 5 bases, and 1 base had no gene match. CDR1 and CDR2 (germline): SQVTM, ANQGSEA. The CDR3 is 11 amino acids. The CDR3 region has the DNA TGCAGCGTTAACAGGGGCTATGGCTACACCTTC. Its protein is CSVNRGYGYTF.

Notes on this clone: Its ends do not fully match the called genes, so a read error is possible. The V gene is TRBV7-7, the J gene TRBJ2-5; unclear D gene. From germline, CDR1 is SSHAT and CDR2 FNYEAQ (reference sequence). This CDR3 is 13 amino acids long. DNA for the CDR3: TGTGCTAGCAGTCGTAGTGGAGTGGAGACCCAGTACTTC. Translated: CASSRSGVETQYF.

The chain is built from TRBV5-5 and TRBJ1-5, with D hard to call. Germline-derived CDR1 and CDR2 are SGHKS and YYEKEE (reference sequence). Trimming left V 3 bases short and J 0 bases short, with 10 bases between. This CDR3 has 15 residues. The CDR3 DNA reads as TGTGCCAGCAGCTCGGGCGCTAATAGCAATCAGCCCCAGCATTTT. Translated: CASSSGANSNQPQHF.

The chain links TRBV30 to TRBJ1-5; the D gene is possibly TRBD1 (6 bases). V lost 0 bases, J lost 3 bases, and 9 bases lay in between. The CDR3 totals 14 residues. In germline, CDR1 is GTSNPN, CDR2 SVGIG (reference sequence). The CDR3: CAWSVRDINQPQHF. The CDR3 region has the DNA TGTGCCTGGAGTGTCCGGGACATCAATCAGCCCCAGCATTTT.

This clone occurred once. The chain is built from TRBV28 and TRBJ2-3; 8 bases fit TRBD2. CDR1 and CDR2 from the germline V gene are MDHEN and SYDVKM. V was pared by 10 bases and J by 0 bases, with 12 bases of the junction left unmatched. The CDR3 is 16 amino acids. CDR3 sequence (DNA): TGTGCCACCCCGGAGGGGCGGGGGGTCAGCACAGATACGCAGTATTTT. Translation: CATPEGRGVSTDTQYF.

V gene TRBV28 combines with J gene TRBJ2-3; D is possibly TRBD2 (6 bases). Germline loops: CDR1 MDHEN, CDR2 SYDVKM. This CDR3 region has 14 residues. Trimming left V 3 bases short and J 8 bases short, with 15 bases between. The CDR3 loop is CASSFIRELATQYF. CDR3 nucleotide sequence: TGTGCCAGCAGTTTTATTCGAGAACTAGCTACGCAGTATTTT.

This chain links TRBV6-1 with TRBJ2-7; D gene unclear. In germline, CDR1 is MNHNS, CDR2 SASEGT. Trimming pared 1 base from V and 6 bases from J, leaving 7 bases between. CDR3 length: 12 residues. The CDR3 sequence is CASSEGIPEQYF. Here the CDR3 DNA reads TGTGCCAGCAGTGAAGGCATCCCCGAGCAGTACTTC.

This clone was seen more than once but under ten times. The chain combines TRBV4-3 with TRBJ2-3; D is undetermined. Germline lookup yields CDR1 LGHNA and CDR2 YSLEER. V was shortened by 3 bases and J by 5 bases, with 9 bases between the two germline ends. The CDR3 is 13 residues long. The CDR3 loop reads CASSHAMQDTQYF. CDR3 sequence (DNA): TGCGCCAGCAGCCATGCTATGCAAGATACGCAGTATTTT.

This clone was counted a single time. The gene calls are TRBV25-1 and TRBJ1-2, with D unclear. This CDR3 region has 15 residues. The V gene lost 6 bases and the J gene lost 9 bases, with 23 bases spanning the gap. Looked up from germline, CDR1 is MGHDK and CDR2 is SYGVNS. CDR3 sequence: CASSQSAGPRGRYTF. CDR3 in DNA: TGTGCCAGCAGCCAAAGTGCCGGGCCACGAGGACGCTACACCTTC.

This chain links TRBV7-3 with TRBJ1-1; 8 bases agree with TRBD1. The V gene end was trimmed by 6 bases and the J gene end by 7 bases; junction bases not matched to a gene: 7. In germline, CDR1 is SGHTA, CDR2 FQGTGA. The CDR3 spans 13 residues. This chain's CDR3 is CASRSDREGEAFF. The DNA for the CDR3 is TGTGCCAGCAGATCGGACAGGGAAGGTGAAGCTTTCTTT. The full variable domain, its missing parts supplied by reference TRBV7-3 and TRBJ1-1, is GAGVSQTPSNKVTEKGKYVELRCDPISGHTALYWYRQSLGQGPEFLIYFQGTGAADDSGLPNDRFFAVRPEGSVSTLKIQRTERGDSAVYLCASRSDREGEAFFGQGTRLTVV.

The chain links TRBV27 to TRBJ1-1; D is uncertain. Trimming took 2 bases from V and 5 from J, leaving 3 bases between them. Germline CDR1 reads MNHEY; CDR2 reads SMNVEV (reference sequence). CDR3 length equals 11 residues. The CDR3, as DNA: TGTGCCAGCAGTTTAGGGACTGAAGCTTTCTTT. Translating it yields CASSLGTEAFF.

This rearrangement joins TRBV6-5 to TRBJ2-7; 9 bases fit TRBD1. There are 15 residues in the CDR3. Germline V CDR1 and CDR2: MNHEY, SVGAGI. The V and J ends lost 0 bases and 5 bases, in that order; junction bases with no gene match: 5. DNA for the CDR3: TGTGCCAGCAGTTACTCCGGGACAGGGTGGAACGAGCAGTACTTC. This translates into CASSYSGTGWNEQYF.

This clone came up once. The V and J genes are TRBV6-5 and TRBJ2-7; D is uncertain. CDR3 length: 15 amino acids. Germline CDR1 reads MNHEY; CDR2 reads SVGAGI. Trimming removed 2 bases from V and 0 bases from J, with 11 bases in between. CDR3 in amino acids: CASSYGPRPSYEQYF. As DNA, the CDR3 is TGTGCCAGCAGTTACGGTCCCAGGCCCTCCTACGAGCAGTACTTC.

The genes are TRBV28 and TRBJ2-1; D is undetermined. The germline V gene encodes CDR1 MDHEN and CDR2 SYDVKM. Trimming removed 2 bases at V and 4 bases at J, with 12 bases between. CDR3 length: 15 residues. This chain's CDR3 is CASSLLRLTYNEQFF. The CDR3 DNA reads as TGTGCCAGCAGTTTACTGCGCCTCACTTACAATGAGCAGTTCTTC.

This clone was observed a few times. The chain employs TRBV11-3 and TRBJ2-5; D gene uncertain. The length of the CDR3 is 15 residues. Trimming cost V 5 bases and J 1 base, with 14 bases left between them. The V gene's germline CDR1 is SGHNT and CDR2 YENEEA. The CDR3 DNA follows: TGTGCCAGCAGCCCCCCCTTGCGGTTCCAAGAGACCCAGTACTTC. Its translation: CASSPPLRFQETQYF. The entire variable domain, with the rest obtained from reference TRBV11-3 and TRBJ2-5, is as follows: EAGVVQSPRYKIIEKKQPVAFWCNPISGHNTLYWYLQNLGQGPELLIRYENEEAVDDSQLPKDRFSAERLKGVDSTLKIQPAELGDSAVYLCASSPPLRFQETQYFGPGTRLLVL.

The chain joins TRBV5-5 to TRBJ1-5, with 11 bases fitting TRBD1. CDR1 and CDR2 (germline): SGHKS, YYEKEE (reference sequence). V trimming: 4 bases; J trimming: 6 bases; junction bases outside the gene matches: 12. The CDR3 contains 17 residues. The CDR3, as DNA: TGTGCCAGCAGCACTACACTTGGACAGGGGGCTAGTCAGCCCCAGCATTTT. It specifies CASSTTLGQGASQPQHF. Variable domain in full (rest from reference TRBV5-5 and TRBJ1-5): DAGVTQSPTHLIKTRGQQVTLRCSPISGHKSVSWYQQVLGQGPQFIFQYYEKEERGRGNFPDRFSARQFPNYSSELNVNALLLGDSALYLCASSTTLGQGASQPQHFGDGTRLSIL.

This chain connects TRBV4-1 to TRBJ1-3; perhaps TRBD1 as D (5 bases). The V end lost 4 bases, the J end lost 0 bases, and 19 bases lay between the germline ends. The CDR3 covers 18 residues. From germline, CDR1 is MGHRA and CDR2 YSYEKL. Here the CDR3 DNA reads TGCGCCAGCAGCCCGGGGGGTCGGGGCCGCTCCTCTGGAAACACCATATATTTT. Translation: CASSPGGRGRSSGNTIYF.

This sequence joins TRBV15 and TRBJ1-5, with D uncertain. V lost 9 bases to trimming and J lost 0 bases, with 18 bases between them. The germline V gene has CDR1 LNHNV and CDR2 YYDKDF (reference sequence). CDR3 size: 16 residues. CDR3 sequence: CATNTEPIYSNQPQHF. In DNA form, the CDR3 reads TGTGCCACTAATACCGAGCCGATTTATAGCAATCAGCCCCAGCATTTT.

The chain employs TRBV18 and TRBJ1-5; D is possibly TRBD1 (5 bases). Germline CDR1 KGHSH, CDR2 LQKENI. The germline V and J ends were trimmed by 5 bases and 2 bases, with 13 bases remaining between them. The CDR3 spans 15 residues. The CDR3 reads CASSVLGDGNQPQHF. CDR3 nucleotide sequence: TGTGCCAGCTCAGTCCTGGGGGATGGCAATCAGCCCCAGCATTTT. The full variable domain, its missing parts supplied by reference TRBV18 and TRBJ1-5, is NAGVMQNPRHLVRRRGQEARLRCSPMKGHSHVYWYRQLPEEGLKFMVYLQKENIIDESGMPKERFSAEFPKEGPSILRIQQVVRGDSAAYFCASSVLGDGNQPQHFGDGTRLSIL.

V is TRBV5-1 and J is TRBJ2-5; possible D gene TRBD1, 6 bases. The V gene lost 0 bases and the J gene lost 5 bases, with 11 bases spanning the gap. CDR1 and CDR2 from the germline V gene are SGHRS and YFSETQ. This CDR3 is built from 14 residues. The CDR3 loop is CASSLEGVYETQYF. CDR3 DNA sequence: TGCGCCAGCAGCTTGGAGGGGGTTTACGAGACCCAGTACTTC.

DNA of the CDR3: TGTGCCTGGAGTGTACGATTTATGGGACAGGGTTCTAGCTACACCTTC. Translation: CAWSVRFMGQGSSYTF. The V and J genes are TRBV30 and TRBJ1-2, with 9 bases that match TRBD1. Trimming at V came to 0 bases and at J to 9 bases, leaving 14 bases not matched to a gene. The CDR3 totals 16 residues. Per the germline V gene, CDR1 is GTSNPN and CDR2 is SVGIG (reference sequence).